The 28 T cell receptor beta chains given below trace back to one sample, sequenced in a study of blood T cell repertoires in COVID-19. Assay used: immunoSEQ multiplex PCR; TCRdb lists only in-frame clones, some missing. The sample comprises roughly 200,000 clones, roughly nine tenths of which are singletons, and 2% to 2.5% rests with the top ten. Sequenced input: PBMCs or T cells enriched from blood (not recorded which). Receptors originate from a woman aged 40 to 55 with acute COVID-19.

This sequence joins TRBV7-2 and TRBJ2-6, with TRBD2 as a possible D gene (6 bases). Germline V gene lookup returns CDR1 SGHTA and CDR2 FQGNSA. The germline V and J ends were trimmed by 1 base and 2 bases, with 9 bases remaining between them. The CDR3 spans 16 residues. The DNA of the CDR3 is TGTGCCAGCAGCTTAGAGTGGGGGGCTGGGGCCAACGTCCTGACTTTC. Protein sequence: CASSLEWGAGANVLTF.

The CDR3 reads CASSSGLAKETQYF. CDR3 sequence (DNA): TGTGCCAGCTCTTCCGGACTAGCGAAGGAGACCCAGTACTTC. V is TRBV18 and J is TRBJ2-5; 9 bases line up with TRBD2. The germline V gene has CDR1 KGHSH and CDR2 LQKENI. V lost 6 bases, J lost 5 bases, and 7 bases stayed unmatched. This CDR3 is built from 14 residues.

The chain is built from TRBV9 and TRBJ1-2; no reliable D call. CDR3 length equals 13 residues. Trimming removed 1 base at V and 4 bases at J, with 8 bases between. Germline V gene data show CDR1 as SGDLS and CDR2 as YYNGEE. The CDR3 region is CASSVTVGYGYTF. CDR3 DNA: TGTGCCAGCAGCGTAACAGTAGGCTATGGCTACACCTTC.

The chain carries TRBV5-1 and TRBJ2-1; D may be TRBD2 (6 bases). CDR3 size: 13 residues. Germline loops: CDR1 SGHRS, CDR2 YFSETQ. The V and J ends lost 0 bases and 6 bases respectively, with 7 bases between them. Here the CDR3 reads CASSLGLVNEQFF. CDR3 coding DNA: TGCGCCAGCAGCTTGGGACTAGTCAATGAGCAGTTCTTC.

Here the CDR3 reads CASSVQGNTEAFF. DNA for the CDR3: TGTGCCAGCAGCGTCCAGGGGAACACTGAAGCTTTCTTT. This sequence joins TRBV7-3 and TRBJ1-1; a weak D match, TRBD1 (5 bases). The V end was cut by 5 bases, the J end by 1 base, with 8 bases between. The CDR3 runs 13 residues. Per the germline V gene, CDR1 is SGHTA and CDR2 is FQGTGA.

This chain joins TRBV12-5 and TRBJ1-5, with 8 bases matching TRBD1. V shed 1 base, J shed 4 bases, and the junction held 3 bases outside the gene matches. The CDR3 is 15 amino acids. Germline assignment: CDR1 LGHNT and CDR2 FRNRAP. DNA of the CDR3: TGTGCTAGTGGTTTGGACCAGGGGGCGAATCAGCCCCAGCATTTT. It translates to CASGLDQGANQPQHF.

This chain joins TRBV28 and TRBJ1-3; perhaps TRBD1 as D (5 bases). Germline CDR1 MDHEN, CDR2 SYDVKM. The CDR3 loop spans 16 amino acids. Trimming pared 3 bases from V and 9 bases from J, leaving 21 bases between. The CDR3 nucleotides are TGTGCCAGCAGTTTGGGAGGGACGCCCCGATTTGGCACCATATATTTT. Residues: CASSLGGTPRFGTIYF.

The rearrangement uses TRBV29-1 and TRBJ2-2, with 7 positions matching TRBD1. The V segment lost 4 bases and the J segment 1 base; nucleotides outside the gene matches: 3. The germline V gene encodes CDR1 SQVTM and CDR2 ANQGSEA. The CDR3 loop spans 14 amino acids. DNA of the CDR3: TGCAGCGTTGGGACAGGCCTGAACACCGGGGAGCTGTTTTTT. Translation: CSVGTGLNTGELFF.

The chain carries TRBV18 and TRBJ2-1; 8 bases agree with TRBD2. Germline V CDR1 and CDR2: KGHSH, LQKENI. V was pared by 6 bases and J by 7 bases, with 8 bases of the junction left unmatched. This CDR3 is built from 14 residues. The CDR3 DNA sequence: TGTGCCAGCTCGTCGAGCGGGAGTGTGAATGAGCAGTTCTTC. Translated, it gives CASSSSGSVNEQFF.

The chain joins TRBV6-5 to TRBJ1-4; D perhaps matches TRBD1 (6 bases). This CDR3 region has 14 residues. Deletions cut 2 bases from V and 3 bases from J, with 7 bases between. Germline V lookup: CDR1 MNHEY, CDR2 SVGAGI. DNA of the CDR3: TGTGCCAGCAGTTACGAGGGGGCTAATGAAAAACTGTTTTTT. Translating gives CASSYEGANEKLFF.

V is TRBV7-2 and J is TRBJ1-2; D not resolved. Germline lookup yields CDR1 SGHTA and CDR2 FQGNSA. Trimming shortened V by 5 bases and J by 0 bases, and 10 bases separated the two germline ends. CDR3 size: 14 residues. The DNA for the CDR3 is TGTGCCAGCAGCCCGCGGGTTCCTAACTATGGCTACACCTTC. This encodes CASSPRVPNYGYTF. Complete variable domain (other parts from reference TRBV7-2 and TRBJ1-2): GAGVSQSPSNKVTEKGKDVELRCDPISGHTALYWYRQSLGQGLEFLIYFQGNSAPDKSGLPSDRFSAERTGGSVSTLTIQRTQQEDSAVYLCASSPRVPNYGYTFGSGTRLTVV.

The J gene is TRBJ2-1, the V gene TRBV4-2, with D possibly TRBD2 on 6 matching bases. With 4 bases removed from V and 5 bases from J, the gap between germline ends came to 12 bases. This CDR3 contains 14 residues. Germline CDR1 reads LGHNA; CDR2 reads YNFKEQ. CDR3 bases: TGTGCCAGCAGCCCCCGGGACTTAAACAATGAGCAGTTCTTC. It is translated as CASSPRDLNNEQFF.

This clone was seen only once. This chain joins TRBV7-2 and TRBJ2-5; 10 bases map to TRBD1. CDR1 is SGHTA and CDR2 is FQGNSA in the germline V gene. CDR3 length equals 15 residues. V was pared by 0 bases and J by 5 bases, with 3 bases of the junction left unmatched. The DNA of the CDR3 is TGTGCCAGCAGCTTAGCGGGGACAGGGGAGGAGACCCAGTACTTC. It specifies CASSLAGTGEETQYF.

The CDR3 protein is CASSWSLAGAGELFF. The CDR3 DNA reads TGTGCCAGCAGCTGGTCACTAGCGGGAGCCGGGGAGCTGTTTTTT. V gene TRBV5-5 combines with J gene TRBJ2-2; 11 nucleotides agree with TRBD2. CDR1 is SGHKS and CDR2 is YYEKEE in the germline V gene (reference sequence). J lost 6 bases, V lost 3 bases, and 4 bases had no gene match. The CDR3 has 15 residues. The variable domain in full, completed from reference TRBV5-5 and TRBJ2-2, reads DAGVTQSPTHLIKTRGQQVTLRCSPISGHKSVSWYQQVLGQGPQFIFQYYEKEERGRGNFPDRFSARQFPNYSSELNVNALLLGDSALYLCASSWSLAGAGELFFGEGSRLTVL.

This clone was counted between two and nine times. The chain combines TRBV6-5 with TRBJ2-7; 10 bases agree with TRBD2. V gave up 2 bases and J gave up 0 bases; unmatched junction bases: 4. Germline lookup yields CDR1 MNHEY and CDR2 SVGAGI. The CDR3 totals 16 residues. This CDR3 is CASSYRVAGGSYEQYF. CDR3 DNA: TGTGCCAGCAGTTACCGGGTAGCGGGGGGCTCCTACGAGCAGTACTTC.

The chain links TRBV3-1 (or the pseudogene TRBV3-2) to TRBJ2-7, with 8 bases identical to TRBD1. The ends lost 2 bases at V and 2 bases at J; junction bases unmatched: 5. This CDR3 contains 15 residues. Looked up from germline, CDR1 is LGHDT and CDR2 is YNNKEL (reference sequence). CDR3 nucleotide sequence: TGTGCCAGCAGCCAAAACGTACAGGGGGCCTACGAGCAGTACTTC. It yields the protein CASSQNVQGAYEQYF.

The V gene is TRBV19, the J gene TRBJ2-1; 14 positions match TRBD2. V lost 3 bases, J lost 10 bases, and 5 bases stayed unmatched. Germline assignment: CDR1 LNHDA and CDR2 SQIVND (reference sequence). This CDR3 comprises 15 residues. CDR3 sequence reads: CASSMTSGRAGEQFF. The CDR3 DNA follows: TGTGCCAGTAGTATGACTAGCGGGAGGGCAGGGGAGCAGTTCTTC. Full variable domain (remainder filled in from reference TRBV19 and TRBJ2-1): DGGITQSPKYLFRKEGQNVTLSCEQNLNHDAMYWYRQDPGQGLRLIYYSQIVNDFQKGDIAEGYSVSREKKESFPLTVTSAQKNPTAFYLCASSMTSGRAGEQFFGPGTRLTVL.

This clone has just one count. In DNA, the CDR3 is TGTGCCAGCAGCTTGGAGGCTGGGACAGGGTCCCAGCCCCAGCATTTT. This sequence encodes CASSLEAGTGSQPQHF. The chain carries TRBV5-5 and TRBJ1-5; TRBD1 aligns across 9 bases. The CDR3 spans 16 residues. CDR1 is SGHKS and CDR2 is YYEKEE in the germline V gene (reference sequence). With V trimmed by 0 bases and J by 7 bases, 8 bases remained unmatched.

The rearrangement uses TRBV4-1 and TRBJ1-6, with D hard to call. Germline V CDR1 and CDR2: MGHRA, YSYEKL. The CDR3 spans 13 residues. V lost 1 base, J lost 9 bases, and 7 bases lay in between. CDR3: CASSQVDFSPLHF. The CDR3 DNA reads as TGCGCCAGCAGCCAAGTAGATTTTTCACCCCTCCACTTT.

The count of this clone is one. V gene TRBV6-2 or TRBV6-3 combines with J gene TRBJ2-7, with TRBD2 matching over 9 bases. CDR3 length: 17 amino acids. The junction had 6 bases not matched to a gene; V was cut back by 0 bases and J by 0 bases. CDR1 is MNHEY, CDR2 SVGEGT, per germline. The CDR3 region has the DNA TGTGCCAGCAGTTACTCTGGGCTAGCGGGGCACTCCTACGAGCAGTACTTC. Protein: CASSYSGLAGHSYEQYF.

The V call is TRBV19, the J call TRBJ2-1, with TRBD2 matching 9 bases. V dropped 1 base and J dropped 0; count of bases not matched to a gene: 1. The CDR3 has 16 amino acids. CDR1 and CDR2 from the germline V gene are LNHDA and SQIVND (reference sequence). CDR3 in amino acids: CASSIGLADSYNEQFF. For the CDR3, the DNA is TGTGCCAGTAGTATAGGACTAGCGGACTCCTACAATGAGCAGTTCTTC.

V and J are TRBV6-2 or TRBV6-3 and TRBJ1-5; D gene ambiguous. Trimming removed 0 bases at V and 0 bases at J, with 12 bases between. The CDR3 covers 17 residues. Germline values: CDR1 MNHEY, CDR2 SVGEGT. The CDR3 spells CASSYSKLTFSNQPQHF. CDR3 bases: TGTGCCAGCAGTTACTCGAAGTTAACTTTTAGCAATCAGCCCCAGCATTTT.

The chain has TRBV4-1 and TRBJ1-5; D is unclear. Trimming removed 0 bases from V and 3 bases from J, with 9 bases in between. Germline lookup yields CDR1 MGHRA and CDR2 YSYEKL. This CDR3 spans 15 amino acids. CDR3 sequence (DNA): TGCGCCAGCAGCCAAGATGGGAGATTCAATCAGCCCCAGCATTTT. It encodes CASSQDGRFNQPQHF.

J is TRBJ2-2 and V is TRBV5-1; 10 nucleotides align to TRBD2. This CDR3 has 16 residues. With 4 bases clipped from V and 6 bases from J, the junction kept 9 bases outside the gene matches. Per germline, CDR1 SGHRS and CDR2 YFSETQ. The CDR3 DNA is TGCGCCAGCAGCCTTACTGAGCGGGGGGGCCCCGGGGAGCTGTTTTTT. This codes for CASSLTERGGPGELFF.

Only one count was recorded for this clone. This chain joins TRBV7-6 and TRBJ2-3; 11 bases match TRBD2. The ends lost 3 bases at V and 3 bases at J; junction bases unmatched: 14. Germline values: CDR1 SGHVS, CDR2 FNYEAQ. CDR3 length: 19 amino acids. The CDR3 bases are TGTGCCAGCAGCTTGGGTGTTAGCGGGAGGGCCGCGGGGACAGATACGCAGTATTTT. It yields the protein CASSLGVSGRAAGTDTQYF.

The chain joins TRBV11-1 to TRBJ2-7, with 7 bases that match TRBD1. The J segment lost 5 bases and the V segment lost 5 bases, leaving 9 bases of the junction unmatched. The germline gives CDR1 SGHAT, CDR2 FQDESV (reference sequence). This CDR3 is built from 14 residues. The chain's CDR3 is CASSPGTVFHEQYF. Written as DNA, the CDR3 is TGTGCCAGCAGCCCCGGGACAGTCTTTCACGAGCAGTACTTC.

This clone was seen more than once but under ten times. CDR3: CASSLGGGPGHRGDYGYTF. The CDR3 coding sequence is TGTGCCAGCAGCTTAGGAGGGGGTCCGGGACACCGGGGAGACTATGGCTACACCTTC. This sequence joins TRBV7-9 and TRBJ1-2, with a tentative D call TRBD1 (6 bases). The CDR3 length is 19 residues. V lost 1 base and J lost 3, with 24 bases in between. Germline V gene sequence: CDR1 SEHNR, CDR2 FQNEAQ (reference sequence).

This clone was detected once. The chain recombines TRBV5-5 with TRBJ1-4; no clear D gene. Trimming stripped 1 base from V and 3 bases from J, with 10 bases between. The germline gives CDR1 SGHKS, CDR2 YYEKEE (reference sequence). There are 15 residues in the CDR3. The CDR3: CASSLPREPNEKLFF. The DNA for the CDR3 is TGTGCCAGCAGCTTGCCAAGGGAGCCTAATGAAAAACTGTTTTTT.